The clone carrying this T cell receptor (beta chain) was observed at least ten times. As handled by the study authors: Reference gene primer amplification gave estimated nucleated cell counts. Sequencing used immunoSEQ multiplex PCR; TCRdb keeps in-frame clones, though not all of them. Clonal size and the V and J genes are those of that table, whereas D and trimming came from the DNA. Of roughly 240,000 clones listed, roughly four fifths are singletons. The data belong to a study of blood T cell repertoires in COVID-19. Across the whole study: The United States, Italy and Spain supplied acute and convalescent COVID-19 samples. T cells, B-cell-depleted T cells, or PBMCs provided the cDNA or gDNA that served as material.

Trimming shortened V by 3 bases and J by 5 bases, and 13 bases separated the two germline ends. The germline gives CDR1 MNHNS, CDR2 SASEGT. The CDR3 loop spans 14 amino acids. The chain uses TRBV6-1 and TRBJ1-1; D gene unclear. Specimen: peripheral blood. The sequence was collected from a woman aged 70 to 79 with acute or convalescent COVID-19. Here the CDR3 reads CASSDVPFVTEAFF. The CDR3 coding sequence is TGTGCCAGCAGTGACGTCCCCTTCGTGACTGAAGCTTTCTTT.